A single sample is the source of the 16 T cell receptor beta chains below, sequenced in a study of PD-1 and CTLA-4 blockade in melanoma. Only in-frame clones appear in the TCRdb table, and some are missing; sequencing was by immunoSEQ multiplex PCR. The table records around 31,000 clones, around 89% of them present only once. Here the sequenced sample was CD8+ T cells from peripheral blood, taken from a patient given anti-PD-1 treatment. The receptors stem from a human donor with melanoma.

The J gene is TRBJ2-1, the V gene TRBV7-9; D is ambiguous. This CDR3 is built from 14 residues. Germline V gene lookup returns CDR1 SEHNR and CDR2 FQNEAQ (reference sequence). The V end was cut by 5 bases, the J end by 4 bases, with 12 bases between. The CDR3 here is CASSPEIGYNEQFF. The CDR3 coding sequence is TGTGCCAGCAGCCCCGAGATAGGATACAATGAGCAGTTCTTC.

The chain recombines TRBV24-1 with TRBJ2-3; 10 bases line up with TRBD2. The germline V gene has CDR1 KGHDR and CDR2 SFDVKD. This CDR3 is built from 15 residues. The ends lost 7 bases at V and 3 bases at J; junction bases unmatched: 6. CDR3 in amino acids: CATRPTSGRTDTQYF. CDR3 bases: TGTGCCACCAGGCCGACTAGCGGGCGGACAGATACGCAGTATTTT.

This clone has only one observation. The chain has TRBV7-6 and TRBJ2-1; 8 bases map to TRBD2. This CDR3 contains 14 residues. Germline values: CDR1 SGHVS, CDR2 FNYEAQ. Unmatched junction bases numbered 0, after V lost 1 base and J lost 4 bases. CDR3 nucleotide sequence: TGTGCCAGCAGCTTAGGCGGGGGGTACAATGAGCAGTTCTTC. Protein: CASSLGGGYNEQFF.

This clone was picked up a small number of times. This sequence joins TRBV19 and TRBJ2-3; D might be TRBD2 (6 bases). With 3 bases removed from V and 3 bases from J, the gap between germline ends came to 10 bases. This CDR3 is 14 amino acids long. Per the germline V gene, CDR1 is LNHDA and CDR2 is SQIVND (reference sequence). In DNA, the CDR3 is TGTGCCAGTAGTATTTTGGGGGGTACAGATACGCAGTATTTT. The encoded protein is CASSILGGTDTQYF.

This chain links TRBV7-8 with TRBJ2-1; 8 bases are shared with TRBD1. The V gene's germline CDR1 is SGHVS and CDR2 FQNEAQ. The CDR3 loop spans 16 amino acids. The V and J ends lost 5 bases and 2 bases, in that order; junction bases with no gene match: 8. The CDR3 DNA reads TGTGCCAGCAGCATCGAAGGGACAGGCGCCTACAATGAGCAGTTCTTC. Its translation is CASSIEGTGAYNEQFF.

The chain carries TRBV4-1 and TRBJ1-2; 8 bases agree with TRBD1. After removal of 1 base from V and 6 bases from J, the junction contained 1 base not matched to a gene. CDR3 size: 13 residues. CDR1 is MGHRA and CDR2 is YSYEKL in the germline V gene. The CDR3 loop is CASSQGTGNGYTF. In DNA form, the CDR3 reads TGCGCCAGCAGCCAAGGGACAGGGAATGGCTACACCTTC.

This chain joins TRBV5-6 and TRBJ2-5; 7 bases align to TRBD1. The CDR3 spans 16 residues. V trimming: 4 bases; J trimming: 2 bases; junction bases outside the gene matches: 11. Germline-derived CDR1 and CDR2 are SGHDT and YYEEEE. CDR3 DNA sequence: TGTGCCAGCAGCCTTTTGGAGACAGGGTTACAAGAGACCCAGTACTTC. Translated, it gives CASSLLETGLQETQYF. The whole variable domain, filled in from reference TRBV5-6 and TRBJ2-5, reads DAGVTQSPTHLIKTRGQQVTLRCSPKSGHDTVSWYQQALGQGPQFIFQYYEEEERQRGNFPDRFSGHQFPNYSSELNVNALLLGDSALYLCASSLLETGLQETQYFGPGTRLLVL.

This sequence joins TRBV7-2 and TRBJ2-2, with D tentatively TRBD2 (5 bases). The V gene lost 0 bases and the J gene lost 8 bases, with 16 bases spanning the gap. Germline CDR1 is SGHTA and CDR2 is FQGNSA. This CDR3 has 16 amino acids. CDR3 region: CASSLAPWGASGELFF. The CDR3 DNA is TGTGCCAGCAGCTTAGCGCCGTGGGGAGCGTCTGGGGAGCTGTTTTTT. The full variable domain, rest sourced from reference TRBV7-2 and TRBJ2-2, is GAGVSQSPSNKVTEKGKDVELRCDPISGHTALYWYRQSLGQGLEFLIYFQGNSAPDKSGLPSDRFSAERTGGSVSTLTIQRTQQEDSAVYLCASSLAPWGASGELFFGEGSRLTVL.

The chain recombines TRBV6-5 with TRBJ1-1; D unclear. Trimming stripped 8 bases from V and 8 bases from J, with 12 bases between. Germline loops: CDR1 MNHEY, CDR2 SVGAGI. The CDR3 sequence is 11 residues long. CDR3 region: CASARGPEAFF. The CDR3 nucleotides read TGTGCCAGCGCCCGGGGTCCGGAAGCTTTCTTT.

The table lists this clone with a count of one. This chain joins TRBV7-8 and TRBJ1-2; 9 bases align to TRBD1. The trim removed 2 bases at V and 6 bases at J, leaving 4 bases unmatched. The CDR3 contains 14 residues. Germline V gene sequence: CDR1 SGHVS, CDR2 FQNEAQ. The CDR3 nucleotides are TGTGCCAGCAGCTTACCGGGACAGGGCAATGGCTACACCTTC. Translation gives CASSLPGQGNGYTF.

This chain links TRBV5-1 with TRBJ2-1, with D possibly TRBD2 on 6 matching bases. This CDR3 is built from 15 residues. V lost 2 bases to trimming and J lost 0 bases, with 9 bases between them. Germline-derived CDR1 and CDR2 are SGHRS and YFSETQ. In DNA, the CDR3 is TGCGCCAGCAGCTTTTCGGGGGACTCCTACAATGAGCAGTTCTTC. It is translated as CASSFSGDSYNEQFF.

The V and J genes are TRBV6-5 and TRBJ2-5; 9 positions match TRBD2. Germline V CDR1 and CDR2: MNHEY, SVGAGI. V lost 0 bases to trimming and J lost 5 bases; unmatched junction nucleotides: 4. The CDR3 runs to 15 residues. Here the CDR3 DNA reads TGTGCCAGCAGTTACTCTTCTAGCGGGGCGGAGACCCAGTACTTC. Translated, it gives CASSYSSSGAETQYF.

V usage is TRBV7-2 and J usage is TRBJ1-2; D call uncertain. The CDR3 has 14 residues. V dropped 5 bases and J dropped 3 bases, with 13 bases sitting between them. CDR1 and CDR2 from the germline V gene are SGHTA and FQGNSA. The CDR3 reads CASSPSPVDYGYTF. The CDR3, as DNA: TGTGCCAGCAGCCCCAGCCCAGTTGACTATGGCTACACCTTC. Filled out from reference TRBV7-2 and TRBJ1-2, the complete variable domain reads GAGVSQSPSNKVTEKGKDVELRCDPISGHTALYWYRQSLGQGLEFLIYFQGNSAPDKSGLPSDRFSAERTGGSVSTLTIQRTQQEDSAVYLCASSPSPVDYGYTFGSGTRLTVV.

This clone was observed a single time. The DNA for the CDR3 is TGTGCCAGCAGTCCAGCGGGGGTGAACACCGGGGAGCTGTTTTTT. This encodes CASSPAGVNTGELFF. V is TRBV28 and J is TRBJ2-2; 8 bases are shared with TRBD2. From germline, CDR1 is MDHEN and CDR2 SYDVKM. V lost 5 bases and J lost 1; bases outside the gene matches: 3. The CDR3 consists of 15 residues.

The gene calls are TRBV7-2 and TRBJ2-7; tentatively, D is TRBD1 or TRBD2 (5 bases each). The CDR3 covers 14 residues. Per the germline V gene, CDR1 is SGHTA and CDR2 is FQGNSA. Trimming cost V 7 bases and J 3 bases, with 16 bases left between them. The CDR3 protein is CASTFSWDGYEQYF. The DNA of the CDR3 is TGTGCCAGCACCTTTAGCTGGGACGGCTACGAGCAGTACTTC.

The genes are TRBV4-3 and TRBJ2-1; D is ambiguous. The CDR3 has 13 amino acids. Germline V gene lookup returns CDR1 LGHNA and CDR2 YSLEER. Trimming cost V 1 base and J 8 bases, with 9 bases left between them. CDR3 sequence: CASSQVPNYEQFF. DNA for the CDR3: TGCGCCAGCAGCCAAGTCCCTAATTATGAGCAGTTCTTC.